A single TCR beta chain is shown here with its context. Its target is unknown. This entry comes from a study of blood T cells in healthy people across ages. The wider study: Template switching retrieved approximately one barcoded beta molecule for each two T cells.

Then a second PCR, running roughly 7 to 11 cycles, was carried out with a sample-barcoded 5' primer and a J-beta primer mix. TCRdb passed the 5' RACE reads through MiXCR, listing each CDR3 protein once. There are more than 750,000 distinct CDR3 sequences in the sample; about 29% occur only once, and roughly 10% lies in the top ten. V shed 4 bases and J 6 bases; nucleotides not matched to a gene: 7. CDR3 size: 16 residues. CDR1 is KGHDR, CDR2 SFDVKD, per germline. Study-wide points: Naive and antigen-experienced cells were not separated, limiting conclusive comparison. As age increased, TCR beta diversity per million T cells fell in a roughly linear fashion.

These data are also associated with another study on T cells of mothers and their children.

The TCR sequence derives from a woman aged 40 to 50 in good health. The sequenced material came from blood. The chain is built from TRBV24-1 and TRBJ2-3; 12 positions match TRBD1. The CDR3 DNA reads TGTGCCACCAGTGAGCCCGGGACAGGGGGCCGTGATACGCAGTATTTT. Amino acid sequence: CATSEPGTGGRDTQYF.